Included here is one TCR beta chain sequence, with context. These data are taken from a study of T cell repertoires in cytomegalovirus infection. Study context: Signatures in public TCR beta sequences pointed to both CMV infection and matching HLA type.

CDR3 length equals 20 residues. Germline lookup yields CDR1 SGDLS and CDR2 YYNGEE. V lost 4 bases and J lost 0; bases outside the gene matches: 14. TCRdb reprocessed the reads with MiXCR, giving one entry per CDR3 protein. The sample consists of about 250,000 distinct CDR3 sequences, roughly an eighth of them appearing once. The TCR originated in a human donor in good health (CMV status not recorded). Some clones in this sample may be carry-over from other donors' samples. The rearrangement links TRBV9 to TRBJ2-3; 13 bases align to TRBD2. What was sequenced was PBMCs. The CDR3 sequence: CASSFYGTSGDPTSTDTQYF. The CDR3 nucleotides read TGTGCCAGCAGCTTTTATGGGACTAGCGGGGATCCTACTAGCACAGATACGCAGTATTTT.